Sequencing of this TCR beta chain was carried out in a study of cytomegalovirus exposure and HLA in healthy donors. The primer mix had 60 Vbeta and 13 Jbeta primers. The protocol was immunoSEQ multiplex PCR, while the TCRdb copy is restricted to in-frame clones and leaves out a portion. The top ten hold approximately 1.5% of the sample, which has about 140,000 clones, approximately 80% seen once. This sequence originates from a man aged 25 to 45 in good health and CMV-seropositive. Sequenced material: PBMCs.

The CDR3 protein is CASSKTVGVAFF. As DNA, the CDR3 is TGTGCCAGCAGTAAAACTGTGGGAGTAGCTTTCTTT. The rearrangement joins TRBV28 to TRBJ1-1; D unclear. Germline V gene lookup returns CDR1 MDHEN and CDR2 SYDVKM. The CDR3 runs to 12 residues. Trimming stripped 5 bases from V and 10 bases from J, with 14 bases between.